This TCR beta chain was found in a study of T cells after posttransplantation cyclophosphamide. General study points: TRB overlap between skin or GI tissue T cells and blood was limited. Recipient CMV seropositivity and CMV reactivation strongly tracked TRB clonality. Donor-recipient repertoire similarity was low at 1-2 months, rising over year one.

Cyclophosphamide on days +3 and +4 followed busulfan-fludarabine conditioning and a marrow graft. In regard to this clone: The antigen is not known.

In germline, CDR1 is SGHRS, CDR2 YFSETQ. V dropped 3 bases and J dropped 6; count of bases not matched to a gene: 7. This CDR3 is built from 16 residues. This table comes from immunoSEQ multiplex PCR, and its TCRdb copy is limited to in-frame clones, with some not included. The sample has about 21,000 clones; 87% are singletons. The clonotype was recovered from a female patient in her thirties or forties who received an allogeneic stem cell transplant from a related donor, was CMV-positive, and had no GVHD. Some T cells may possibly be graft donor cells. Sequenced here: PBMCs, sampled after allogeneic stem cell transplant with posttransplant cyclophosphamide. The chain employs TRBV5-1 and TRBJ2-1, with TRBD2 matching 12 bases. Here the CDR3 DNA reads TGCGCCAGCAGCTCGACTAGCGGGAGAGGGGTCAATGAGCAGTTCTTC. Its translation: CASSSTSGRGVNEQFF.